What follows are 14 T cell receptor beta chains derived from one specimen sequenced in a study of cytomegalovirus exposure and HLA in healthy donors. TCRdb keeps only in-frame clones here, not all; method: immunoSEQ multiplex PCR. The table has 120,000 or so clones, about nine tenths seen once. Material: PBMCs. All receptors derive from a young man in good health and CMV-seronegative.

The chain recombines TRBV5-6 with TRBJ1-4; the D gene is possibly TRBD1 (6 bases). Trimming removed 4 bases from V and 0 bases from J, with 22 bases in between. The CDR3 covers 19 residues. Germline loops: CDR1 SGHDT, CDR2 YYEEEE. The CDR3 region is CASSGTKTGGYATNEKLFF. In DNA, the CDR3 is TGTGCCAGCAGCGGAACAAAGACAGGAGGTTATGCAACTAATGAAAAACTGTTTTTT.

This sequence joins TRBV5-4 and TRBJ1-4; 11 bases line up with TRBD1. Trimming took 4 bases from V and 7 from J; bases not matched to a gene: 6. Germline V CDR1 and CDR2: SGHNT, YYREEE (reference sequence). The CDR3 covers 15 residues. The CDR3 region has the DNA TGTGCCAGCAGCCTCCCCGGGACAGGGGGTGAAAAACTGTTTTTT. Translation gives CASSLPGTGGEKLFF.

This sequence joins TRBV5-5 and TRBJ1-1; D not certain. Trimming stripped 0 bases from V and 4 bases from J, with 16 bases between. The CDR3 is made up of 16 amino acids. Germline V gene sequence: CDR1 SGHKS, CDR2 YYEKEE (reference sequence). The CDR3 nucleotides are TGTGCCAGCAGCTTGGTATGGTTGCGCACCCCCACTGAAGCTTTCTTT. It encodes CASSLVWLRTPTEAFF.

The chain links TRBV5-4 to TRBJ1-3; D unclear. From germline, CDR1 is SGHNT and CDR2 YYREEE (reference sequence). The CDR3 covers 14 residues. Trimming left V 3 bases short and J 0 bases short, with 7 bases between. The DNA for the CDR3 is TGTGCCAGCAGCTCGGGATTCTCTGGAAACACCATATATTTT. Its translation: CASSSGFSGNTIYF. The full variable domain, its missing parts supplied by reference TRBV5-4 and TRBJ1-3, is ETGVTQSPTHLIKTRGQQVTLRCSSQSGHNTVSWYQQALGQGPQFIFQYYREEENGRGNFPPRFSGLQFPNYSSELNVNALELDDSALYLCASSSGFSGNTIYFGEGSWLTVV.

The chain uses TRBV6-4 and TRBJ2-2; no clear D gene. Germline loops: CDR1 MRHNA, CDR2 SNTAGT. This CDR3 spans 13 amino acids. Trimming took 6 bases from V and 1 from J, leaving 6 bases between them. Written as DNA, the CDR3 is TGTGCCAGCAGCGCCGGGAACACCGGGGAGCTGTTTTTT. This encodes CASSAGNTGELFF.

CDR3 loop: CAWSPAGELFF. CDR3 in DNA: TGTGCCTGGAGTCCGGCCGGGGAGCTGTTTTTT. V usage is TRBV30 and J usage is TRBJ2-2; D gene unclear. Between the trimmed V and J ends, which lost 2 bases and 6 bases, there was a span of 4 bases. CDR1 is GTSNPN and CDR2 is SVGIG in the germline V gene (reference sequence). The CDR3 has 11 residues.

The chain combines TRBV5-1 with TRBJ1-5; D is perhaps TRBD1 (5 bases). CDR3 length: 15 residues. The germline CDR1 and CDR2 sequences are SGHRS and YFSETQ. The V end lost 0 bases, the J end lost 3 bases, and 10 bases lay between the germline ends. The CDR3 protein is CASSLAGRDNQPQHF. The CDR3 DNA reads TGCGCCAGCAGCTTGGCGGGCAGGGACAATCAGCCCCAGCATTTT.

The genes are TRBV30 and TRBJ1-1; 7 positions agree with TRBD1. From germline, CDR1 is GTSNPN and CDR2 SVGIG (reference sequence). The trim removed 3 bases at V and 6 bases at J, leaving 7 bases unmatched. The CDR3 loop spans 13 amino acids. This CDR3 reads CAWSYRGGAEAFF. The CDR3 DNA reads TGTGCCTGGAGCTACAGGGGTGGGGCTGAAGCTTTCTTT. Variable domain in full (rest from reference TRBV30 and TRBJ1-1): SQTIHQWPATLVQPVGSPLSLECTVEGTSNPNLYWYRQAAGRGLQLLFYSVGIGQISSEVPQNLSASRPQDRQFILSSKKLLLSDSGFYLCAWSYRGGAEAFFGQGTRLTVV.

The chain uses TRBV29-1 and TRBJ1-5; D unclear. The V end was cut by 7 bases, the J end by 2 bases, with 21 bases between. This CDR3 region has 16 residues. Germline CDR1 SQVTM, CDR2 ANQGSEA. The CDR3 loop is CSGILDYWTGNQPQHF. The CDR3 DNA sequence: TGCAGCGGGATATTAGATTATTGGACTGGCAATCAGCCCCAGCATTTT.

The chain is built from TRBV19 and TRBJ1-5; unclear D gene. The CDR3 runs 15 residues. Germline values: CDR1 LNHDA, CDR2 SQIVND (reference sequence). V lost 4 bases to trimming and J lost 10 bases, with 20 bases between them. CDR3 sequence: CASSKTALALEPQHF. CDR3 in DNA: TGTGCCAGTAGTAAGACTGCCTTAGCCTTGGAACCCCAGCATTTT.

The chain employs TRBV11-2 and TRBJ2-1; 13 positions agree with TRBD2. The trim removed 0 bases at V and 7 bases at J, leaving 3 bases unmatched. The CDR3 consists of 16 residues. The germline gives CDR1 SGHAT, CDR2 FQNNGV. The CDR3 reads CASSLEGTSGTNEQFF. The CDR3, as DNA: TGTGCCAGCAGCTTAGAGGGGACTAGCGGGACTAATGAGCAGTTCTTC.

The chain couples TRBV6-6 to TRBJ1-1, with a weak D call TRBD1 (6 bases). The CDR3 is 12 residues long. Germline V CDR1 and CDR2: MNHNY, SVGAGI (reference sequence). V shed 6 bases and J shed 6 bases, with 11 bases lying between them. The CDR3 nucleotides are TGTGCCAGCAGCAAACAGGGCCCTGAAGCTTTCTTT. Its protein product is CASSKQGPEAFF.

CDR3 nucleotide sequence: TGTGCCGGGGGACTGGCGGGAGTAACAGATACGCAGTATTTT. This codes for CAGGLAGVTDTQYF. The chain uses TRBV30 and TRBJ2-3; 7 positions match TRBD2. The CDR3 contains 14 residues. J lost 3 bases, V lost 8 bases, and 11 bases had no gene match. Germline V CDR1 and CDR2: GTSNPN, SVGIG (reference sequence). Full variable domain (missing parts from reference TRBV30 and TRBJ2-3): SQTIHQWPATLVQPVGSPLSLECTVEGTSNPNLYWYRQAAGRGLQLLFYSVGIGQISSEVPQNLSASRPQDRQFILSSKKLLLSDSGFYLCAGGLAGVTDTQYFGPGTRLTVL.

V gene TRBV6-5 combines with J gene TRBJ2-7; the match to TRBD2 covers 7 bases. Losses at the gene ends were 0 bases for V and 2 bases for J; bases not matched to a gene: 4. This CDR3 comprises 15 residues. Germline V gene lookup returns CDR1 MNHEY and CDR2 SVGAGI. The CDR3 DNA reads as TGTGCCAGCAGTTACTCGTGGGGGGGTGCCTACGAGCAGTACTTC. It translates to CASSYSWGGAYEQYF.